Below are 10 T cell receptor beta chains sequenced from a single sample in a study of PD-1 blockade in classical Hodgkin lymphoma. Time point meaning: cycle 4 day 1 (C4D1), after 6 weeks of nivolumab. Every patient had relapsed following autologous stem cell transplantation, and cohorts differed in brentuximab vedotin exposure. By magnetic negative selection, CD8+ T cells were isolated from the thawed PBMCs. Sequencing used immunoSEQ multiplex PCR; TCRdb keeps in-frame clones, though not all of them. Of more than 8,000 clones in the sample, roughly 80% were seen once. The source material was CD8+ T cells from blood, sampled before the fourth cycle of nivolumab. All receptors derive from a human donor with classical Hodgkin lymphoma.

The genes are TRBV6-1 and TRBJ2-1; D is perhaps TRBD2 (5 bases). The V gene lost 7 bases and the J gene lost 8 bases, with 18 bases spanning the gap. Germline lookup yields CDR1 MNHNS and CDR2 SASEGT. There are 14 residues in the CDR3. CDR3 in amino acids: CASMAPGHGDEQFF. The CDR3 nucleotides read TGTGCCAGCATGGCCCCGGGCCACGGGGATGAGCAGTTCTTC.

The V and J genes are TRBV18 and TRBJ2-7, with unresolved D. This CDR3 has 12 residues. V lost 2 bases and J 5 bases, leaving 7 bases between the germline ends. Germline lookup yields CDR1 KGHSH and CDR2 LQKENI. The CDR3 coding sequence is TGTGCCAGCTCACCAAAACTCCACGAGCAGTACTTC. Translated: CASSPKLHEQYF.

This clone was counted a single time. The rearrangement uses TRBV5-1 and TRBJ2-7, with 11 bases lining up with TRBD2. The CDR3 contains 16 residues. The V segment lost 2 bases and the J segment 0 bases; nucleotides outside the gene matches: 4. The germline V gene encodes CDR1 SGHRS and CDR2 YFSETQ. CDR3 DNA sequence: TGCGCCAGCAGCTTACTAGCGGGGGTGAGCTCCTACGAGCAGTACTTC. Its translation is CASSLLAGVSSYEQYF.

The chain recombines TRBV9 with TRBJ2-3; D remains unclear. The CDR3 consists of 15 residues. V lost 4 bases to trimming and J lost 3 bases, with 15 bases between them. Germline CDR1 is SGDLS and CDR2 is YYNGEE. CDR3: CASSLGLASTDTQYF. The CDR3 DNA follows: TGTGCCAGCAGCTTAGGGTTAGCCTCTACAGATACGCAGTATTTT.

This clone ranks as large. The DNA of the CDR3 is TGTGCCAGTAGTTTCCAGGGAGCTCAGCCCCAGCATTTT. Its protein product is CASSFQGAQPQHF. The chain links TRBV19 to TRBJ1-5; D is possibly TRBD1 (5 bases). From germline, CDR1 is LNHDA and CDR2 SQIVND (reference sequence). The CDR3 extends over 13 amino acids. Trimming left V 5 bases short and J 6 bases short, with 11 bases between.

This sequence joins TRBV6-4 and TRBJ2-2; D possibly corresponds to TRBD2 (5 bases). Germline assignment: CDR1 MRHNA and CDR2 SNTAGT. V was shortened by 4 bases and J by 4 bases, with 10 bases between the two germline ends. This CDR3 contains 14 residues. CDR3 bases: TGTGCCAGCAGTGCGTCGGGGAGCACCGGGGAGCTGTTTTTT. Translating it yields CASSASGSTGELFF.

This rearrangement joins TRBV6-5 to TRBJ2-7; no definite D call. Germline CDR1 and CDR2: MNHEY and SVGAGI. The CDR3 covers 14 residues. Trimming stripped 8 bases from V and 0 bases from J, with 14 bases between. The CDR3 region has the DNA TGTGCCAGCTGCCAATTCACCGGCTCCTACGAGCAGTACTTC. It specifies CASCQFTGSYEQYF.

The genes are TRBV19 and TRBJ1-1; a weak D match, TRBD1 (5 bases). Germline values: CDR1 LNHDA, CDR2 SQIVND (reference sequence). The V end was cut by 2 bases, the J end by 5 bases, with 6 bases between. CDR3 length equals 12 residues. DNA for the CDR3: TGTGCCAGTAGTATAACAGGAACTGAAGCTTTCTTT. It yields the protein CASSITGTEAFF. The full variable domain, in which reference TRBV19 and TRBJ1-1 provide the parts outside the CDR3, is DGGITQSPKYLFRKEGQNVTLSCEQNLNHDAMYWYRQDPGQGLRLIYYSQIVNDFQKGDIAEGYSVSREKKESFPLTVTSAQKNPTAFYLCASSITGTEAFFGQGTRLTVV.

The rearrangement links TRBV27 to TRBJ1-1, with D perhaps TRBD1 (6 bases). This CDR3 spans 14 amino acids. Germline CDR1 is MNHEY and CDR2 is SMNVEV (reference sequence). Trimming took 5 bases from V and 5 from J, leaving 15 bases between them. CDR3 sequence (DNA): TGTGCCAGCAGTATGGGTGGAGGGGGTACTGAAGCTTTCTTT. Its translation: CASSMGGGGTEAFF.

The CDR3 sequence is CASSSKSLTGLNQPQHF. In nucleotides, the CDR3 is TGTGCCAGTAGTTCCAAATCCCTGACAGGGCTCAATCAGCCCCAGCATTTT. The chain recombines TRBV19 with TRBJ1-5; 7 nucleotides align to TRBD1. Germline V lookup: CDR1 LNHDA, CDR2 SQIVND (reference sequence). CDR3 length: 17 residues. V lost 5 bases, J lost 3 bases, and 13 bases stayed unmatched.